Below are 7 T cell receptor beta chains sequenced from a single sample in a study of shared clonotypes between healthy human individuals. Clones were read by immunoSEQ multiplex PCR, and TCRdb kept only the in-frame ones, dropping some. The sample has some 2 million clones; around 96% are singletons. Naive CD8 populations comprised CD45RO-negative cells positively selected for CCR7, excluding terminally differentiated effector memory CD45RA+ cells. The sample taken for sequencing was naive CD8+ T cells sorted from blood. These receptors were taken from a man in his late teens or twenties in good health.

About this clone: Different DNA sequences within this sample yield the same CDR3. The rearrangement joins TRBV9 to TRBJ2-1; D not resolved. Trimming pared 0 bases from V and 8 bases from J, leaving 9 bases between. There are 13 residues in the CDR3. Germline V gene data show CDR1 as SGDLS and CDR2 as YYNGEE. This CDR3 reads CASSVVSSDEQFF. The CDR3 DNA sequence: TGTGCCAGCAGCGTAGTAAGCAGCGATGAGCAGTTCTTC.

This clone was seen only once. This chain uses TRBV28 with TRBJ1-5; no firm D call. This CDR3 is built from 15 residues. Between the trimmed V and J ends, which lost 1 base and 6 bases, there was a span of 13 bases. Germline V gene sequence: CDR1 MDHEN, CDR2 SYDVKM. The CDR3 nucleotides are TGTGCCAGCAGTTTATTAGAGGAGGTCGGTCAGCCCCAGCATTTT. Its protein is CASSLLEEVGQPQHF.

V is TRBV28 and J is TRBJ2-1, with D possibly TRBD1 on 6 matching bases. In germline, CDR1 is MDHEN, CDR2 SYDVKM. The CDR3 covers 12 residues. Trimming pared 7 bases from V and 9 bases from J, leaving 13 bases between. The CDR3 DNA is TGTGCCAGCATCAATTTAGGGGGTGAGCAGTTCTTC. Translating it yields CASINLGGEQFF.

The chain carries TRBV6-4 and TRBJ2-7; 7 nucleotides match TRBD2. This CDR3 spans 17 amino acids. J lost 5 bases, V lost 2 bases, and 15 bases had no gene match. The V gene's germline CDR1 is MRHNA and CDR2 SNTAGT. The chain's CDR3 is CASSDRGGTTFRDEQYF. DNA of the CDR3: TGTGCCAGCAGTGACCGAGGCGGGACTACCTTCAGAGACGAGCAGTACTTC.

This chain joins TRBV7-9 and TRBJ2-7; 7 nucleotides agree with TRBD1. The J segment lost 3 bases and the V segment lost 6 bases, leaving 5 bases of the junction unmatched. CDR1 and CDR2 (germline): SEHNR, FQNEAQ (reference sequence). The CDR3 loop spans 13 amino acids. CDR3 residues: CASSQGVDYEQYF. The CDR3 DNA reads TGTGCCAGCAGTCAGGGGGTGGACTACGAGCAGTACTTC. The variable domain in full, completed from reference TRBV7-9 and TRBJ2-7, reads DTGVSQNPRHKITKRGQNVTFRCDPISEHNRLYWYRQTLGQGPEFLTYFQNEAQLEKSRLLSDRFSAERPKGSFSTLEIQRTEQGDSAMYLCASSQGVDYEQYFGPGTRLTVT.

On this clone: Other DNA sequences within the sample encode an identical CDR3. V and J are TRBV6-5 and TRBJ1-3; D gene uncertain. Germline-derived CDR1 and CDR2 are MNHEY and SVGAGI. The V and J ends lost 6 bases and 0 bases respectively, with 9 bases between them. The CDR3 totals 14 residues. The CDR3 here is CASSSPNSGNTIYF. CDR3 coding DNA: TGTGCCAGCAGCTCGCCTAACTCTGGAAACACCATATATTTT.

This chain links TRBV10-2 with TRBJ2-3, with D maybe TRBD2 (6 bases). V dropped 8 bases and J dropped 5 bases, with 11 bases sitting between them. From germline, CDR1 is WSHSY and CDR2 SAAADI. The CDR3 runs to 12 residues. CDR3 DNA: TGCGCCAGCCTGGGGGGAATAGATACGCAGTATTTT. Residues: CASLGGIDTQYF.